Listed here are 20 T cell receptor beta chains from one sample, sequenced in a study of CD8+CD57+ T cells in acquired aplastic anemia. TCR beta VDJ combinations and CDR3 sequences were profiled from genomic DNA. TCRdb recomputed calls from the reads with MiXCR, one row per CDR3 protein. Of some 200,000 distinct CDR3 sequences in the sample, less than 60% were seen once. Patients sequenced had flow cytometry evidence of CD8+CD57+ cell expansion. The specimen was sorted CD4+, CD8+, or CD8+CD57+ T cells (not recorded which) from PBMCs. The receptors come from a human donor with aplastic anemia.

This clonotype showed up many times. V gene TRBV6-5 combines with J gene TRBJ1-2, with 7 bases identical to TRBD1. After removal of 2 bases from V and 2 bases from J, the junction contained 5 bases not matched to a gene. The CDR3 totals 15 residues. Germline CDR1 MNHEY, CDR2 SVGAGI. CDR3 in amino acids: CASSYEQGRNYGYTF. The CDR3 DNA follows: TGTGCCAGCAGTTACGAACAGGGGAGAAACTATGGCTACACCTTC.

V gene TRBV11-1 combines with J gene TRBJ1-6, with D possibly TRBD1 on 6 matching bases. In germline, CDR1 is SGHAT, CDR2 FQDESV (reference sequence). Between the trimmed V and J ends, which lost 0 bases and 10 bases, there was a span of 19 bases. CDR3 length: 17 residues. The CDR3 loop is CASSLAVGGSRRSPLHF. CDR3 DNA sequence: TGTGCCAGCAGCTTAGCCGTAGGGGGATCCAGACGATCACCCCTCCACTTT. Full variable domain (missing parts from reference TRBV11-1 and TRBJ1-6): EAEVAQSPRYKITEKSQAVAFWCDPISGHATLYWYRQILGQGPELLVQFQDESVVDDSQLPKDRFSAERLKGVDSTLKIQPAELGDSAMYLCASSLAVGGSRRSPLHFGNGTRLTVT.

Details on this clonotype: At one end the junction does not follow the germline gene, possibly because of a read error. The chain links TRBV11-2 to TRBJ1-1, with D tentatively TRBD1 (6 bases). The CDR3 length is 18 residues. Germline V gene sequence: CDR1 SGHAT, CDR2 FQNNGV. The CDR3 DNA reads TGTGCCAGCAGCTTATGGCGTGCGGCGGACAGAAGGGGAACTGAAGCTTCCTTT. Translated: CASSLWRAADRRGTEASF.

This clonotype was detected many times. This chain uses TRBV15 with TRBJ1-1; no reliable D call. Germline V gene lookup returns CDR1 LNHNV and CDR2 YYDKDF (reference sequence). The CDR3 extends over 14 amino acids. The V end lost 0 bases, the J end lost 3 bases, and 8 bases lay between the germline ends. This CDR3 reads CATSRERRDTEAFF. In DNA form, the CDR3 reads TGTGCCACCAGCAGAGAGCGGCGGGACACTGAAGCTTTCTTT.

The chain has TRBV5-6 and TRBJ2-4; 8 bases match TRBD1. J gave up 12 bases and V 0 bases, and 8 bases lay outside the gene matches. From germline, CDR1 is SGHDT and CDR2 YYEEEE. CDR3 length: 14 amino acids. The CDR3, as DNA: TGTGCCAGCAGCTTGGAGGCAGGGGGCTTTACTCAGTACTTC. Amino acid sequence: CASSLEAGGFTQYF.

The chain has TRBV7-9 and TRBJ1-1; D is perhaps TRBD1 (5 bases). Germline CDR1 SEHNR, CDR2 FQNEAQ (reference sequence). The CDR3 is 17 residues long. Deletions cut 2 bases from V and 1 base from J, with 17 bases between. CDR3 nucleotides: TGTGCCAGCAGCTTAAGGTTTGGGCAGGGCCAGAACACTGAAGCTTTCTTT. Encoded protein: CASSLRFGQGQNTEAFF.

In this sample, this clonotype turned up many times. J is TRBJ2-2 and V is TRBV5-1; the D gene is possibly TRBD1 (5 bases). Germline V gene data show CDR1 as SGHRS and CDR2 as YFSETQ. CDR3 length: 15 amino acids. Deletions cut 0 bases from V and 3 bases from J, with 9 bases between. As DNA, the CDR3 is TGCGCCAGCAGCTTGGGGGGCAGTGACACCGGGGAGCTGTTTTTT. It is translated as CASSLGGSDTGELFF.

This clonotype was seen just once. V usage is TRBV2 and J usage is TRBJ2-1; D gene uncertain. The length of the CDR3 is 12 residues. V shed 6 bases and J shed 8 bases, with 11 bases lying between them. The V gene's germline CDR1 is SNHLY and CDR2 FYNNEI. The CDR3 bases are TGTGCCAGCAGAACAAGTTTGCATGAGCAGTTCTTC. Translating gives CASRTSLHEQFF. Using reference TRBV2 and TRBJ2-1 for the parts outside the CDR3, the full variable domain is EPEVTQTPSHQVTQMGQEVILRCVPISNHLYFYWYRQILGQKVEFLVSFYNNEISEKSEIFDDQFSVERPDGSNFTLKIRSTKLEDSAMYFCASRTSLHEQFFGPGTRLTVL.

In DNA, the CDR3 is TGTGCCAGCAGTCTACAGTTCCAAGAGACCCAGTACTTC. It specifies CASSLQFQETQYF. V is TRBV6-1 and J is TRBJ2-5; D remains ambiguous. Germline CDR1 is MNHNS and CDR2 is SASEGT. The CDR3 loop spans 13 amino acids. Trimming left V 5 bases short and J 1 base short, with 8 bases between.

The chain joins TRBV10-3 to TRBJ2-1, with 8 bases aligning to TRBD2. The CDR3 is 13 amino acids. With V trimmed by 10 bases and J by 9 bases, 11 bases remained unmatched. Germline CDR1 reads ENHRY; CDR2 reads SYGVKD. The CDR3 is CASSLGGALEQFF. CDR3 nucleotide sequence: TGTGCCAGCAGCCTCGGGGGGGCCCTTGAGCAGTTCTTC.

This chain joins TRBV15 and TRBJ2-7; the match to TRBD1 covers 8 bases. The CDR3 loop spans 15 amino acids. Germline trimming cut 3 bases from V and 0 bases from J; bases unmatched to any gene: 4. Germline V lookup: CDR1 LNHNV, CDR2 YYDKDF (reference sequence). This chain's CDR3 is CATSSSQGASYEQYF. CDR3 sequence (DNA): TGTGCCACCAGCAGCTCCCAGGGGGCCTCCTACGAGCAGTACTTC. The full variable domain, completed using reference TRBV15 and TRBJ2-7, is DAMVIQNPRYQVTQFGKPVTLSCSQTLNHNVMYWYQQKSSQAPKLLFHYYDKDFNNEADTPDNFQSRRPNTSFCFLDIRSPGLGDTAMYLCATSSSQGASYEQYFGPGTRLTVT.

The V call is TRBV7-9, the J call TRBJ1-2; TRBD1 aligns across 10 bases. Germline CDR1 is SEHNR and CDR2 is FQNEAQ (reference sequence). This CDR3 is built from 14 residues. Germline trimming cut 5 bases from V and 3 bases from J; bases unmatched to any gene: 3. The CDR3 bases are TGTGCCAGCAGCCATGGACAGGGGGACTATGGCTACACCTTC. Its protein product is CASSHGQGDYGYTF.

This clonotype has a count of ten or more. V usage is TRBV12-3 or TRBV12-4 and J usage is TRBJ1-6; 7 positions agree with TRBD1. This CDR3 comprises 15 residues. V lost 6 bases to trimming and J lost 7 bases; unmatched junction nucleotides: 9. CDR3 residues: CASSLLTGMNSPLHF. The CDR3 DNA is TGTGCCAGCAGCCTCTTGACAGGGATGAATTCACCCCTCCACTTT.

The chain combines TRBV10-3 with TRBJ1-1; weak D call: TRBD1 (6 bases). CDR3 size: 14 residues. Germline assignment: CDR1 ENHRY and CDR2 SYGVKD. Trimming cost V 5 bases and J 0 bases, with 10 bases left between them. The DNA of the CDR3 is TGTGCCATCAGTCCGACAGGACTGAACACTGAAGCTTTCTTT. Residues: CAISPTGLNTEAFF.

As for this clonotype: Since a much larger clone is just one base distant, this may be a read error. The CDR3 does not end in the conserved phenylalanine or tryptophan, so this is likely a read error. The chain carries TRBV12-3 or TRBV12-4 and TRBJ1-2, with TRBD1 as a possible D gene (6 bases). Trimming removed 5 bases at V and 8 bases at J, with 21 bases between. The CDR3 runs 15 residues. CDR3 region: CASSLGTIPGWGYTS. CDR3 nucleotides: TGTGCCAGCAGTCTGGGGACAATCCCCGGGTGGGGCTACACCTCC.

With respect to this clonotype: A read error may be the cause here, since a much bigger clone is one base away. The chain has TRBV2 and TRBJ2-5, with 8 positions matching TRBD1. The CDR3 covers 17 residues. After removal of 8 bases from V and 4 bases from J, the junction contained 18 bases not matched to a gene. CDR1 is SNHLY, CDR2 FYNNEI, per germline. CDR3 residues: CASWGPGRRGRRETQYF. CDR3 in DNA: TGTGCCAGCTGGGGACCGGGGCGCAGGGGGCGTCGAGAGACCCAGTACTTC. Filled out from reference TRBV2 and TRBJ2-5, the complete variable domain reads EPEVTQTPSHQVTQMGQEVILRCVPISNHLYFYWYRQILGQKVEFLVSFYNNEISEKSEIFDDQFSVERPDGSNFTLKIRSTKLEDSAMYFCASWGPGRRGRRETQYFGPGTRLLVL.

The V gene is TRBV19, the J gene TRBJ1-1; a weak D match, TRBD1 (6 bases). V lost 5 bases and J lost 8, with 15 bases in between. The CDR3 contains 13 residues. CDR1 is LNHDA, CDR2 SQIVND, per germline (reference sequence). CDR3 in DNA: TGTGCCAGTAGTCCTTTTCAGGGGCAGGAAGCTTTCTTT. It is translated as CASSPFQGQEAFF.

This clonotype was seen a few times. CDR3 in DNA: TGTGCCAGTAGTATAGGACAGGGGGACTATGGCTACACCTTC. Its translation is CASSIGQGDYGYTF. The chain combines TRBV19 with TRBJ1-2; 9 bases agree with TRBD1. CDR1 is LNHDA, CDR2 SQIVND, per germline (reference sequence). The CDR3 length is 14 residues. J was trimmed by 3 bases and V by 1 base; bases with no gene match: 0. Looking up the rest from reference TRBV19 and TRBJ1-2 gives the full variable domain: DGGITQSPKYLFRKEGQNVTLSCEQNLNHDAMYWYRQDPGQGLRLIYYSQIVNDFQKGDIAEGYSVSREKKESFPLTVTSAQKNPTAFYLCASSIGQGDYGYTFGSGTRLTVV.

The chain recombines TRBV19 with TRBJ1-1; TRBD1 is a possible D gene (6 bases). From germline, CDR1 is LNHDA and CDR2 SQIVND (reference sequence). Trimming stripped 7 bases from V and 4 bases from J, with 16 bases between. The CDR3 runs to 14 residues. DNA for the CDR3: TGTGCCAGTACCATCTCAGGGGTGGGCACTGAAGCTTTCTTT. Protein: CASTISGVGTEAFF.

As concerns this clonotype: Sequence at one end of the junction differs from germline and may be a read error. The chain is built from TRBV20-1 and TRBJ1-2; no definite D call. This CDR3 spans 15 amino acids. Germline loops: CDR1 DFQATT, CDR2 SNEGSKA (reference sequence). The CDR3 DNA reads as TGCAGCGCTAGAGATAGGAGCGGGAACAACTATGACTACACCTTC. Amino acids: CSARDRSGNNYDYTF.